Each of the 13 T cell receptor beta chains below was sequenced from the same sample in a study of vaccination effects on CD4 cells after COVID-19. Subsequent to 10 days of culture, CD4+ T cells were isolated. No antigen has been identified for these receptors. Some clones are missing from TCRdb's copy, which holds only in-frame ones; the method was immunoSEQ multiplex PCR. The sample lists 45,000 to 60,000 clones, about three quarters occurring once. The sequencing used CD4+ T cells from PBMCs cultured without peptide, collected before COVID-19 vaccination. Receptor source: a human donor who had a prior SARS-CoV-2 infection.

The chain couples TRBV30 to TRBJ1-2, with 7 nucleotides matching TRBD1. Trimming at V came to 2 bases and at J to 5 bases, leaving 11 bases not matched to a gene. The CDR3 has 15 amino acids. Germline values: CDR1 GTSNPN, CDR2 SVGIG (reference sequence). CDR3: CAWSIPARGRYGYTF. CDR3 nucleotide sequence: TGTGCCTGGAGTATCCCCGCCAGGGGGAGATATGGCTACACCTTC.

This clone was recorded only once. The rearrangement joins TRBV2 to TRBJ2-2; D is possibly TRBD1 or TRBD2 (5 bases each). The CDR3 is 14 residues long. The germline gives CDR1 SNHLY, CDR2 FYNNEI. V lost 2 bases, J lost 3 bases, and 7 bases lay in between. The CDR3 nucleotides read TGTGCCAGCAGTGAACAGGGAGACACCGGGGAGCTGTTTTTT. Protein product: CASSEQGDTGELFF.

The J gene is TRBJ1-6, the V gene TRBV19; the D gene is possibly TRBD1 (6 bases). The V end was cut by 5 bases, the J end by 11 bases, with 22 bases between. The CDR3 spans 16 residues. Germline lookup yields CDR1 LNHDA and CDR2 SQIVND (reference sequence). For the CDR3, the DNA is TGTGCCAGTAGTCCATTCTGGGGGGCGGATGGTCCACCCCTCCACTTT. This gives the protein CASSPFWGADGPPLHF.

The rearrangement links TRBV7-3 to TRBJ2-4; 8 nucleotides agree with TRBD1. Germline V gene lookup returns CDR1 SGHTA and CDR2 FQGTGA. The trim removed 6 bases at V and 8 bases at J, leaving 6 bases unmatched. The CDR3 length is 13 residues. The CDR3 DNA reads TGTGCCAGCAGTCACGGGACAGGAGACATTCAGTACTTC. It codes for CASSHGTGDIQYF.

The chain is built from TRBV4-2 and TRBJ2-1; 7 bases are shared with TRBD2. Germline V CDR1 and CDR2: LGHNA, YNFKEQ. CDR3 size: 16 residues. Trimming at V came to 2 bases and at J to 8 bases, leaving 12 bases not matched to a gene. CDR3 bases: TGTGCCAGCAGCCAACTCAGCGGGGTAGTTAGGGATGAGCAGTTCTTC. It yields the protein CASSQLSGVVRDEQFF.

The chain recombines TRBV7-9 with TRBJ1-1, with a possible D match to TRBD1 (6 bases). There are 15 residues in the CDR3. Germline loops: CDR1 SEHNR, CDR2 FQNEAQ (reference sequence). V lost 4 bases and J lost 4, with 16 bases in between. The CDR3 DNA follows: TGTGCCAGCAGCTCCCCGGACAGACAAGGCACTGAAGCTTTCTTT. Translating gives CASSSPDRQGTEAFF.

The chain links TRBV5-6 to TRBJ2-3; 7 positions match TRBD1. V lost 3 bases, J lost 2 bases, and 3 bases stayed unmatched. CDR3 length: 14 residues. Germline V gene lookup returns CDR1 SGHDT and CDR2 YYEEEE. The CDR3, as DNA: TGTGCCAGCAGCTGGGACAGTTTCACAGATACGCAGTATTTT. Its translation is CASSWDSFTDTQYF.

The CDR3 region has the DNA TGTGCCAGCAGCTTAGGGCCAGTCATTAATTCACCCCTCCACTTT. Its protein product is CASSLGPVINSPLHF. The chain joins TRBV11-2 to TRBJ1-6; D is uncertain. The CDR3 length is 15 residues. Germline V gene data show CDR1 as SGHAT and CDR2 as FQNNGV. The V end lost 1 base, the J end lost 6 bases, and 10 bases lay between the germline ends. Complete variable domain (other parts from reference TRBV11-2 and TRBJ1-6): EAGVAQSPRYKIIEKRQSVAFWCNPISGHATLYWYQQILGQGPKLLIQFQNNGVVDDSQLPKDRFSAERLKGVDSTLKIQPAKLEDSAVYLCASSLGPVINSPLHFGNGTRLTVT.

The chain joins TRBV3-1 (or the pseudogene TRBV3-2) to TRBJ2-7; the D call may be TRBD1 or TRBD2 (5 bases each). Germline CDR1 is LGHDT and CDR2 is YNNKEL (reference sequence). The V end lost 4 bases, the J end lost 1 base, and 11 bases lay between the germline ends. CDR3 length: 14 residues. DNA for the CDR3: TGTGCCAGCAGCCCCTGGGACGGATCCTACGAGCAGTACTTC. As protein: CASSPWDGSYEQYF.

The chain employs TRBV12-3 or TRBV12-4 and TRBJ2-3, with a tentative D call TRBD1 (6 bases). CDR3 length: 13 amino acids. Trimming shortened V by 8 bases and J by 3 bases, and 12 bases separated the two germline ends. Here the CDR3 DNA reads TGTGCCAGCCTCGGACAGATAACAGATACGCAGTATTTT. Translation gives CASLGQITDTQYF.

The chain recombines TRBV4-2 with TRBJ2-7; tentatively, D is TRBD2 (5 bases). The germline V gene encodes CDR1 LGHNA and CDR2 YNFKEQ. The CDR3 is 14 amino acids. Trimming left V 3 bases short and J 0 bases short, with 9 bases between. CDR3 in DNA: TGTGCCAGCAGCCAGCCCGGGGACTCCTACGAGCAGTACTTC. Translation gives CASSQPGDSYEQYF.

The CDR3 DNA sequence: TGTGCCAGTAGTATAGTGGCTAGCGGGGCCCAAGAGACCCAGTACTTC. Protein sequence: CASSIVASGAQETQYF. V usage is TRBV19 and J usage is TRBJ2-5, with 9 bases that match TRBD2. Germline CDR1 is LNHDA and CDR2 is SQIVND (reference sequence). CDR3 length: 16 amino acids. The trim removed 1 base at V and 1 base at J, leaving 4 bases unmatched.

This clone has just one count. The chain joins TRBV15 to TRBJ2-2; a possible D gene is TRBD2 (6 bases). In germline, CDR1 is LNHNV, CDR2 YYDKDF (reference sequence). V was cut by 6 bases and J by 7 bases, with 12 bases left in between. CDR3 size: 13 residues. CDR3 coding DNA: TGTGCCACCAGTACAAATAGCGGCGGGGAGCTGTTTTTT. This gives the protein CATSTNSGGELFF. Complete variable domain (other parts from reference TRBV15 and TRBJ2-2): DAMVIQNPRYQVTQFGKPVTLSCSQTLNHNVMYWYQQKSSQAPKLLFHYYDKDFNNEADTPDNFQSRRPNTSFCFLDIRSPGLGDTAMYLCATSTNSGGELFFGEGSRLTVL.